Here is one T cell receptor (beta chain) with its context. Its antigen is not identified. Profiling relied on immunoSEQ multiplex PCR, and the TCRdb table lists in-frame clones only, not all of them. The table records 120,000 or so clones, 85% to 90% of them present only once. These data are taken from a study of T cell responses to AZD1222 COVID-19 vaccine. Points from the study as a whole: CD4 TCRs covered the whole spike, strongest at regions 160-218 and 743-854. Recipients of two AZD1222 doses showed rising Spike-specific TCR breadth and depth. Donors were chiefly white British, with a greater number of females, and clonal diversity was perhaps underestimated.

V was pared by 1 base and J by 1 base, with 7 bases between. The CDR3 runs 14 residues. Germline assignment: CDR1 SEHNR and CDR2 FQNEAQ (reference sequence). This chain joins TRBV7-9 and TRBJ2-5, with no clear D. The sequences come from peripheral blood, collected on day 0 of AZD1222 vaccination. The sequence was obtained from an adult in good health. As DNA, the CDR3 is TGTGCCAGCAGCTTAGGGCATTCCCAAGAGACCCAGTACTTC. Residues: CASSLGHSQETQYF. Supplemented by reference TRBV7-9 and TRBJ2-5, the full variable domain reads DTGVSQNPRHKITKRGQNVTFRCDPISEHNRLYWYRQTLGQGPEFLTYFQNEAQLEKSRLLSDRFSAERPKGSFSTLEIQRTEQGDSAMYLCASSLGHSQETQYFGPGTRLLVL.